This T cell receptor beta chain appears in the sequencing data of a study of naive and memory T cell subsets. Study-wide points: Potentially, T cell activation and differentiation skew this RNA-based measurement.

The SP2 primer and nested alpha and beta constant region primers amplified ligated cDNA in four rounds. Alpha and beta constant region primers primed reverse transcription for blood and skin samples. Each CDR3 protein is one row after TCRdb ran MiXCR on the 5' RACE reads. The table has approximately 52,000 distinct CDR3 sequences, around 4.7% seen once. This clonotype was found a few times. The antigen is not known. An oligonucleotide containing a UMI was ligated to the 3' end of TCR cDNA. RNA was extracted from 2.5 ml of whole blood of healthy adults. The TCR originated in a female donor in good health.

DNA of the CDR3: TGCAGCGTTCTGACAGGACAGGGTTCCGAGCAGTACTTC. Encoded protein: CSVLTGQGSEQYF. The V gene is TRBV29-1, the J gene TRBJ2-7; 8 bases are a match to TRBD1. V was pared by 5 bases and J by 6 bases, with 9 bases of the junction left unmatched. Germline loops: CDR1 SQVTM, CDR2 ANQGSEA. The CDR3 runs 13 residues.